These 15 T cell receptor beta chains were sequenced from one sample in a study of OX40 agonist ivuxolimab in advanced cancers. The library was produced with the immunoSEQ multiplex PCR assay. In TCRdb, the immuneACCESS table is reduced to in-frame sequences with V and J assigned. These tables do not hold every clone; where another copy was compared, an unresolved V gene accounts for under half, and the others remain unexplained. Here the sample has 55,000 to 85,000 clones; about 90% occur a single time. The ten biggest clones cover 1.3% of the sample. The input for sequencing was CD4+ or CD8+ T cells sorted from blood, taken in a trial of the OX40 agonist ivuxolimab. These receptors all stem from an adult with an advanced solid tumor such as melanoma, head and neck, liver or kidney cancer.

The V and J genes are TRBV6-5 and TRBJ2-3; D is unresolved. Germline-derived CDR1 and CDR2 are MNHEY and SVGAGI. This CDR3 has 15 amino acids. V was pared by 0 bases and J by 2 bases, with 9 bases between. The DNA for the CDR3 is TGTGCCAGCAGTTACTCTTGGGTTCCCACAGATACGCAGTATTTT. Protein product: CASSYSWVPTDTQYF.

The chain couples TRBV29-1 to TRBJ1-4; the D gene is possibly TRBD1 (6 bases). The germline V and J ends were trimmed by 5 bases and 1 base, with 17 bases remaining between them. Germline V gives CDR1 SQVTM, CDR2 ANQGSEA. This CDR3 contains 16 residues. This chain's CDR3 is CSVFKGGVVTNEKLFF. DNA for the CDR3: TGCAGCGTTTTCAAGGGGGGGGTTGTAACTAATGAAAAACTGTTTTTT.

J is TRBJ2-7 and V is TRBV5-6; a possible D gene is TRBD2 (5 bases). The germline V and J ends were trimmed by 1 base and 5 bases, with 7 bases remaining between them. Germline V gene lookup returns CDR1 SGHDT and CDR2 YYEEEE. This CDR3 has 12 residues. Here the CDR3 DNA reads TGTGCCAGCAGCTTGAGGCGGGACGAGCAGTACTTC. Translating it yields CASSLRRDEQYF. Drawing the rest from reference TRBV5-6 and TRBJ2-7, the complete variable domain is DAGVTQSPTHLIKTRGQQVTLRCSPKSGHDTVSWYQQALGQGPQFIFQYYEEEERQRGNFPDRFSGHQFPNYSSELNVNALLLGDSALYLCASSLRRDEQYFGPGTRLTVT.

The V and J genes are TRBV25-1 and TRBJ2-7; TRBD1 matches 10 bases. CDR1 is MGHDK and CDR2 is SYGVNS in the germline V gene. The V segment lost 7 bases and the J segment 4 bases; nucleotides outside the gene matches: 7. CDR3 size: 14 residues. CDR3: CASTRQGAGYEQYF. CDR3 nucleotide sequence: TGTGCCAGCACCAGACAGGGGGCAGGTTACGAGCAGTACTTC.

The chain's CDR3 is CAWSRQGVGSRHF. In DNA, the CDR3 is TGTGCCTGGAGTCGACAGGGTGTGGGATCAAGGCATTTT. This chain links TRBV30 with TRBJ1-5; 7 bases line up with TRBD1. The CDR3 is made up of 13 amino acids. Germline V lookup: CDR1 GTSNPN, CDR2 SVGIG (reference sequence). V dropped 2 bases and J dropped 15; count of bases not matched to a gene: 13.

The chain has TRBV28 and TRBJ2-2; no clear D. CDR3 length: 11 residues. Germline loops: CDR1 MDHEN, CDR2 SYDVKM. The V end lost 3 bases, the J end lost 7 bases, and 3 bases lay between the germline ends. In DNA form, the CDR3 reads TGTGCCAGCAGTTTTGTCGGGGAGCTGTTTTTT. Its protein is CASSFVGELFF.

The chain employs TRBV28 and TRBJ2-1, with D perhaps TRBD1 (6 bases). The CDR3 has 16 amino acids. Trimming shortened V by 0 bases and J by 6 bases, and 15 bases separated the two germline ends. In germline, CDR1 is MDHEN, CDR2 SYDVKM. Written as DNA, the CDR3 is TGTGCCAGCAGTTTATGGGGGCAGGCGGACAGCAATGAGCAGTTCTTC. Encoded protein: CASSLWGQADSNEQFF.

The rearrangement links TRBV19 to TRBJ2-1; D is unclear. Trimming took 6 bases from V and 8 from J, leaving 8 bases between them. In germline, CDR1 is LNHDA, CDR2 SQIVND (reference sequence). The CDR3 totals 11 residues. DNA of the CDR3: TGTGCCAGTAGATACACCGATGAGCAGTTCTTC. Its translation: CASRYTDEQFF.

The CDR3 DNA sequence: TGCAGCGTTGATAGGCTGGGCAATGAGCAGTTCTTC. Its protein product is CSVDRLGNEQFF. This rearrangement joins TRBV29-1 to TRBJ2-1; D remains ambiguous. Germline loops: CDR1 SQVTM, CDR2 ANQGSEA. The V end was cut by 3 bases, the J end by 6 bases, with 9 bases between. The CDR3 length is 12 residues.

The J gene is TRBJ1-4, the V gene TRBV27; 10 nucleotides match TRBD1. CDR3 length equals 15 residues. Germline lookup yields CDR1 MNHEY and CDR2 SMNVEV (reference sequence). With V trimmed by 5 bases and J by 8 bases, 8 bases remained unmatched. Here the CDR3 DNA reads TGTGCCAGCAGTCTTCGACAGGGGGCCGGCGAAAAACTGTTTTTT. Translating it yields CASSLRQGAGEKLFF. Variable domain in full (rest from reference TRBV27 and TRBJ1-4): EAQVTQNPRYLITVTGKKLTVTCSQNMNHEYMSWYRQDPGLGLRQIYYSMNVEVTDKGDVPEGYKVSRKEKRNFPLILESPSPNQTSLYFCASSLRQGAGEKLFFGSGTQLSVL.

The chain employs TRBV7-3 and TRBJ2-5; 10 nucleotides line up with TRBD1. The CDR3 extends over 15 amino acids. The J segment lost 4 bases and the V segment lost 5 bases, leaving 7 bases of the junction unmatched. Germline V gene sequence: CDR1 SGHTA, CDR2 FQGTGA. The CDR3 protein is CASSRDRGTRETQYF. As DNA, the CDR3 is TGTGCCAGCAGCAGGGACAGGGGAACAAGAGAGACCCAGTACTTC.

The chain employs TRBV7-9 and TRBJ2-5, with TRBD2 identical over 13 bases. V lost 8 bases to trimming and J lost 5 bases; unmatched junction nucleotides: 8. In germline, CDR1 is SEHNR, CDR2 FQNEAQ (reference sequence). CDR3 size: 15 residues. CDR3 in DNA: TGTGCCAGCGGACTAGCGGGGGCTTCTGGTGAGACCCAGTACTTC. This encodes CASGLAGASGETQYF.

V gene TRBV7-8 combines with J gene TRBJ2-7; D is uncertain. The CDR3 runs to 12 residues. The germline V and J ends were trimmed by 1 base and 5 bases, with 6 bases remaining between them. Per germline, CDR1 SGHVS and CDR2 FQNEAQ. CDR3 coding DNA: TGTGCCAGCAGCTTAGTCCCCCACGAGCAGTACTTC. Protein product: CASSLVPHEQYF.

The chain employs TRBV11-2 and TRBJ2-7; perhaps TRBD2 as D (6 bases). CDR3 length equals 14 residues. From germline, CDR1 is SGHAT and CDR2 FQNNGV. V gave up 5 bases and J gave up 4 bases, with 15 bases separating them. CDR3 residues: CASSLRDGGYEQYF. CDR3 sequence (DNA): TGTGCCAGCAGCCTCCGGGACGGGGGATACGAGCAGTACTTC.

The rearrangement uses TRBV29-1 and TRBJ2-7; 9 positions match TRBD2. Germline V CDR1 and CDR2: SQVTM, ANQGSEA. Trimming took 4 bases from V and 1 from J; bases not matched to a gene: 5. The CDR3 is made up of 14 amino acids. The CDR3 DNA reads as TGCAGCGTTGGGGTGACTAGCGGTTCCTACGAGCAGTACTTC. Its protein is CSVGVTSGSYEQYF.